This T cell receptor beta chain was retrieved from a study of T cell responses to AZD1222 COVID-19 vaccine. Libraries were prepared by immunoSEQ multiplex PCR; TCRdb keeps only in-frame clonotypes and omits some of them. The table has approximately 160,000 clones, around 90% seen once. This CDR3 comprises 16 residues. V trimming: 4 bases; J trimming: 7 bases; junction bases outside the gene matches: 12. CDR1 is LNHDA, CDR2 SQIVND, per germline (reference sequence). This clone was observed a handful of times. The TCR originated in an adult in good health. The chain combines TRBV19 with TRBJ1-5; 8 bases match TRBD1. This material consisted of peripheral blood, taken on day 0 of AZD1222 vaccination. CDR3 in amino acids: CASSTTASGGLQPQHF. The CDR3, as DNA: TGTGCCAGTAGTACAACCGCTTCAGGGGGCTTGCAGCCCCAGCATTTT.